These 5 T cell receptor beta chains were all obtained from the same sample, sequenced in a study of cytomegalovirus exposure and HLA in healthy donors. Both 60 Vbeta primers and 13 Jbeta primers went into the PCR. TCRdb's table, derived via immunoSEQ multiplex PCR, lists solely in-frame clones and lacks some. The sample has roughly 180,000 clones, 78% seen once. The sequenced sample consisted of PBMCs. All receptors come from a woman younger than 45 in good health and CMV-seropositive.

The chain combines TRBV5-1 with TRBJ1-2; no clear D gene. V shed 3 bases and J shed 2 bases, with 8 bases lying between them. This CDR3 has 13 amino acids. Germline V gene data show CDR1 as SGHRS and CDR2 as YFSETQ. DNA for the CDR3: TGCGCCAGCAGCTCCGGAGGGAACTATGGCTACACCTTC. It translates to CASSSGGNYGYTF.

V usage is TRBV19 and J usage is TRBJ2-1; TRBD2 matches at 11 bases. The CDR3 loop spans 16 amino acids. Looked up from germline, CDR1 is LNHDA and CDR2 is SQIVND (reference sequence). V shed 3 bases and J 6 bases; nucleotides not matched to a gene: 7. The CDR3 DNA reads TGTGCCAGTAGTATCCAACTAGCGGGAGTTCTCAATGAGCAGTTCTTC. This codes for CASSIQLAGVLNEQFF.

The gene calls are TRBV7-2 and TRBJ2-2; D call uncertain. With 2 bases removed from V and 0 bases from J, the gap between germline ends came to 10 bases. This CDR3 has 16 amino acids. Germline V CDR1 and CDR2: SGHTA, FQGNSA. The CDR3 DNA reads as TGTGCCAGCAGCTTAACTGAAAACTCGAACACCGGGGAGCTGTTTTTT. Its protein is CASSLTENSNTGELFF.

The chain has TRBV18 and TRBJ1-5; maybe TRBD1 (6 bases). Looked up from germline, CDR1 is KGHSH and CDR2 is LQKENI. The CDR3 spans 15 residues. V was shortened by 2 bases and J by 4 bases, with 12 bases between the two germline ends. The CDR3 nucleotides are TGTGCCAGCTCACCATCCAGGGGAATAAATCAGCCCCAGCATTTT. It is translated as CASSPSRGINQPQHF.

This clone showed up just once. The chain is built from TRBV14 and TRBJ2-3; 7 nucleotides agree with TRBD1. The ends lost 4 bases at V and 2 bases at J; junction bases unmatched: 9. This CDR3 region has 16 residues. Germline loops: CDR1 SGHDN, CDR2 FVKESK. The CDR3 loop is CASSLGTRGYTDTQYF. Written as DNA, the CDR3 is TGTGCCAGCAGCCTCGGGACCAGGGGGTACACAGATACGCAGTATTTT.